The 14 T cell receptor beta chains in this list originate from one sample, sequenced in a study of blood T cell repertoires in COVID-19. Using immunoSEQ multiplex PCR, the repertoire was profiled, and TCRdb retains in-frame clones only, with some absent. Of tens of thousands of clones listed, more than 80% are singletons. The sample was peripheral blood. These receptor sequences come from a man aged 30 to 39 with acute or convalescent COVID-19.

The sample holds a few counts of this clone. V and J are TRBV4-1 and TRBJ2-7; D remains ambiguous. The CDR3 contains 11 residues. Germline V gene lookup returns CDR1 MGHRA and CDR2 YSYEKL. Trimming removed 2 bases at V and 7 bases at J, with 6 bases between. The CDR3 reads CASSQFSEQYF. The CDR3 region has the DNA TGCGCCAGCAGCCAATTTTCAGAGCAGTACTTC.

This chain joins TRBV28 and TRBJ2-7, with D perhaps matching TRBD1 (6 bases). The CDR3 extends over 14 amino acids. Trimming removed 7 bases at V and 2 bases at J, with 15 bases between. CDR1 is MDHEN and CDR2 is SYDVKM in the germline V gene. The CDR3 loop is CASTRDTPPYEQYF. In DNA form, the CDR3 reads TGTGCCAGCACCCGGGACACCCCACCCTACGAGCAGTACTTC.

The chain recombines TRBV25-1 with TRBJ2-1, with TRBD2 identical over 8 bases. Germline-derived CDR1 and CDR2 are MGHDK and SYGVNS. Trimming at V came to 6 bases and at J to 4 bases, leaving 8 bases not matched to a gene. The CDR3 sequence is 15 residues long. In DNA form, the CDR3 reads TGTGCCAGCAGGGTTAGCGGGATCGGGTACAATGAGCAGTTCTTC. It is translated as CASRVSGIGYNEQFF.

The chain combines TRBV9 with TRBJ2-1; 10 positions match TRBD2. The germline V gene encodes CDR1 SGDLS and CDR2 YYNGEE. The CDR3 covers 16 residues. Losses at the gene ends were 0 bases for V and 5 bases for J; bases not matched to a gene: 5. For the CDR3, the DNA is TGTGCCAGCAGCGTAGGGCTAGCGGGAGTTCACAATGAGCAGTTCTTC. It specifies CASSVGLAGVHNEQFF.

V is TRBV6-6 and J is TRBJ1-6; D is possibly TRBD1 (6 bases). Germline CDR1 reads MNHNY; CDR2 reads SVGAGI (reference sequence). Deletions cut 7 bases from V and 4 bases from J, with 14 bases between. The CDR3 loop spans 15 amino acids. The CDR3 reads CASTPGVVYNSPLHF. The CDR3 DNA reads TGTGCCAGCACCCCAGGGGTTGTATATAATTCACCCCTCCACTTT.

In nucleotides, the CDR3 is TGTGCCAGCAGCTTAGGGGGCGGCACCGGGGAGCTGTTTTTT. Protein: CASSLGGGTGELFF. The chain has TRBV7-3 and TRBJ2-2; D may be TRBD1 (6 bases). There are 14 residues in the CDR3. The germline CDR1 and CDR2 sequences are SGHTA and FQGTGA. Trimming shortened V by 2 bases and J by 4 bases, and 8 bases separated the two germline ends.

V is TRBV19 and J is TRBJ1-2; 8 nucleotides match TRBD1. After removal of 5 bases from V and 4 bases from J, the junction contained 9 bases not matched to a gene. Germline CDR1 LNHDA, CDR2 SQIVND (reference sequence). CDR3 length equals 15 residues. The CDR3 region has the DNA TGTGCCAGTAGTCCCACGGGACAGGAGATCTATGGCTACACCTTC. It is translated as CASSPTGQEIYGYTF.

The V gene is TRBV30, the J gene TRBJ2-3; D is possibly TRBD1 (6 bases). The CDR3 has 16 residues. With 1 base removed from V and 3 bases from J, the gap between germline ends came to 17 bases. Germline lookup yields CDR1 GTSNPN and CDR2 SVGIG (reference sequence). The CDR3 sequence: CAWSAGTSVGTDTQYF. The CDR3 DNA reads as TGTGCCTGGAGTGCCGGGACATCCGTAGGAACAGATACGCAGTATTTT.

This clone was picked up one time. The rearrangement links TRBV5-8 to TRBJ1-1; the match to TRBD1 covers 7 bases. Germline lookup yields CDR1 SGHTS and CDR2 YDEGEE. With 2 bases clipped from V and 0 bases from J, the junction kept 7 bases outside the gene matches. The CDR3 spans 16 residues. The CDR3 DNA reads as TGTGCCAGCAGCTTAGAAGGGGGCGGCATGAACACTGAAGCTTTCTTT. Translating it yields CASSLEGGGMNTEAFF. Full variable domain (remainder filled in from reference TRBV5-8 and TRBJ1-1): EAGVTQSPTHLIKTRGQQATLRCSPISGHTSVYWYQQALGLGLQFLLWYDEGEERNRGNFPPRFSGRQFPNYSSELNVNALELEDSALYLCASSLEGGGMNTEAFFGQGTRLTVV.

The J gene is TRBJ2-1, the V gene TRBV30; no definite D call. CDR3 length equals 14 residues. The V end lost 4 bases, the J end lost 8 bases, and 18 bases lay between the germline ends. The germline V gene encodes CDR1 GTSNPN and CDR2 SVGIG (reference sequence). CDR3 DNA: TGTGCCTGGATGCCTCACATCCGACGGGATGAGCAGTTCTTC. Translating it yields CAWMPHIRRDEQFF.

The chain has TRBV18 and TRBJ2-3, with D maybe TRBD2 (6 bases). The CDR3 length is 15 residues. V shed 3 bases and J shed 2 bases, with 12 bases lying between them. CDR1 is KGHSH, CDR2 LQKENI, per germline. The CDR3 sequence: CASSPSGTTTDTQYF. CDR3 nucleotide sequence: TGTGCCAGCTCACCTAGCGGAACCACCACAGATACGCAGTATTTT.

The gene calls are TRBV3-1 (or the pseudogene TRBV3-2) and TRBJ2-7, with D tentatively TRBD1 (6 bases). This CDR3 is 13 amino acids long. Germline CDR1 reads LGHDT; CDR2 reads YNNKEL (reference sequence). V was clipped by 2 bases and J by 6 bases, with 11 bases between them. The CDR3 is CASSQLTGSEQYF. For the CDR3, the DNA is TGTGCCAGCAGCCAACTAACAGGGAGCGAGCAGTACTTC.

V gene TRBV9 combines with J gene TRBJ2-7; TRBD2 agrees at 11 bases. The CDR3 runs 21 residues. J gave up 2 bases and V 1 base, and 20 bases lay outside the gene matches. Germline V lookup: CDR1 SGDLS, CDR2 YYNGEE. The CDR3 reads CASSVRTNFTSGSTFPYEQYF. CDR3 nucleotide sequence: TGTGCCAGCAGCGTACGGACGAATTTTACTAGCGGGAGTACCTTTCCCTACGAGCAGTACTTC.

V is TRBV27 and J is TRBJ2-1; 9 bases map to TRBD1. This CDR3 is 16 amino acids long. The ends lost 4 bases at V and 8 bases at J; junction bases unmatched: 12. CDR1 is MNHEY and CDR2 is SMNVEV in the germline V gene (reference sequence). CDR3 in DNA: TGTGCCAGCAGTTCGTATGTCTTCGACAGGGGGTATGAGCAGTTCTTC. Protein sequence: CASSSYVFDRGYEQFF.